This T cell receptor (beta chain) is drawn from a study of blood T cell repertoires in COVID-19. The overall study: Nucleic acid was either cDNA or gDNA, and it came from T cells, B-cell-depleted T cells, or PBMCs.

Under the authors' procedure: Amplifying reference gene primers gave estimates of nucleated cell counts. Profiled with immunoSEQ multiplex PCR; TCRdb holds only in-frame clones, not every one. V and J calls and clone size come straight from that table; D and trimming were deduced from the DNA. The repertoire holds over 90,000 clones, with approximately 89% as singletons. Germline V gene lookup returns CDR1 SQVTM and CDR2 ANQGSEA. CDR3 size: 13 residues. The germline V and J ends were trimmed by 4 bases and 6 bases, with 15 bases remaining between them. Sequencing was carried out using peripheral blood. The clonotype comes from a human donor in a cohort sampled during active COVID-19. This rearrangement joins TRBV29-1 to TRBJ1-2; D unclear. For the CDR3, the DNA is TGCAGCGTTGTTCTACAGTTCGGTAATGGCTACACCTTC. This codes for CSVVLQFGNGYTF.